These 25 T cell receptor beta chains were sequenced from one sample in a study of graft-versus-host responses after intestinal transplantation. Some clones are missing from TCRdb's copy, which holds only in-frame ones; the method was immunoSEQ multiplex PCR. The sample has under 85,000 clones; approximately 94% are singletons. Which antigens these TCRs recognize remains unknown. The starting material was unstimulated CD8+ T cells sorted from spleen or lymph node cells, obtained before intestinal transplant. These receptors were obtained from a human donor who received an intestinal transplant.

The chain links TRBV5-1 to TRBJ2-5; TRBD2 matches at 14 bases. From germline, CDR1 is SGHRS and CDR2 YFSETQ. This CDR3 has 15 residues. Trimming took 3 bases from V and 5 from J; bases not matched to a gene: 3. CDR3 coding DNA: TGCGCCAGCAGCTCGGGACTAGCGGGAGCGGAGACCCAGTACTTC. The encoded protein is CASSSGLAGAETQYF.

The table lists this clone with a count of one. This chain uses TRBV6-6 with TRBJ2-7; a possible D gene is TRBD1 (6 bases). The germline V gene encodes CDR1 MNHNY and CDR2 SVGAGI (reference sequence). Trimming removed 6 bases from V and 0 bases from J, with 6 bases in between. This CDR3 spans 12 amino acids. The CDR3 loop is CASRDSSYEQYF. CDR3 DNA: TGTGCCAGCAGGGACAGCTCCTACGAGCAGTACTTC.

Worth noting for this clone: At one of its ends the junction is not consistent with the germline gene, which may arise from a read error. In the same sample, other DNA sequences code for this CDR3. The gene calls are TRBV14 and TRBJ2-7, with 8 bases lining up with TRBD2. CDR1 is SGHDN and CDR2 is FVKESK in the germline V gene. The CDR3 runs to 17 residues. The CDR3 coding sequence is TGCGCCAGCAGCCTAGAGGGGCTAGCGGGCCCCCCCTACGAGCAGTACTTC. Amino acid sequence: CASSLEGLAGPPYEQYF.

The chain carries TRBV27 and TRBJ1-6; 9 bases line up with TRBD1. V shed 4 bases and J 6 bases; nucleotides not matched to a gene: 10. Germline assignment: CDR1 MNHEY and CDR2 SMNVEV (reference sequence). The CDR3 has 17 amino acids. This CDR3 is CASSSHPGTGFNSPLHF. CDR3 DNA: TGTGCCAGCAGTTCCCACCCCGGGACAGGGTTTAATTCACCCCTCCACTTT.

The chain employs TRBV5-1 and TRBJ2-1, with a tentative D call TRBD2 (5 bases). Germline lookup yields CDR1 SGHRS and CDR2 YFSETQ. The CDR3 extends over 11 amino acids. Between the trimmed V and J ends, which lost 3 bases and 8 bases, there was a span of 6 bases. The CDR3 coding sequence is TGCGCCAGCAGCTCCGGGGATGAGCAGTTCTTC. Translation gives CASSSGDEQFF.

There are a few counts of this clone. This sample also contains other DNA sequences that code for the same CDR3. The chain recombines TRBV5-6 with TRBJ2-7; the match to TRBD1 covers 9 bases. Germline values: CDR1 SGHDT, CDR2 YYEEEE. The CDR3 length is 14 residues. V shed 0 bases and J 4 bases; nucleotides not matched to a gene: 2. The CDR3 DNA is TGTGCCAGCAGCTTGGGGGACAGGGTATACGAGCAGTACTTC. Its translation: CASSLGDRVYEQYF.

The chain employs TRBV10-1 and TRBJ2-1; either TRBD1 or TRBD2 may fit D (5 bases each). The V end lost 0 bases, the J end lost 9 bases, and 9 bases lay between the germline ends. The CDR3 loop spans 13 amino acids. CDR1 is WNHNN and CDR2 is SYGVQD in the germline V gene (reference sequence). The CDR3 DNA follows: TGCGCCAGCAGTGAGTCGCCAGGGAGTGAGCAGTTCTTC. This translates into CASSESPGSEQFF.

The V gene is TRBV4-1, the J gene TRBJ1-1, with 7 positions matching TRBD1. Looked up from germline, CDR1 is MGHRA and CDR2 is YSYEKL. Trimming cost V 6 bases and J 3 bases; bases outside gene matches: 4. The CDR3 runs 13 residues. CDR3 sequence (DNA): TGCGCCAGCAGGTACAGGGGTTACACTGAAGCTTTCTTT. Translation: CASRYRGYTEAFF.

The genes are TRBV6-1 and TRBJ1-1, with TRBD1 matching 8 bases. CDR3 length: 14 amino acids. The germline V gene has CDR1 MNHNS and CDR2 SASEGT. J gave up 4 bases and V 5 bases, and 6 bases lay outside the gene matches. CDR3 sequence: CASSTGQGSTEAFF. The CDR3 coding sequence is TGTGCCAGCAGTACCGGACAGGGCAGCACTGAAGCTTTCTTT.

DNA for the CDR3: TGTGCCTGGAGGACAGGGGCTGGGGCCAACGTCCTGACTTTC. Translating gives CAWRTGAGANVLTF. The J gene is TRBJ2-6, the V gene TRBV30; 8 positions agree with TRBD1. The CDR3 totals 14 residues. CDR1 is GTSNPN, CDR2 SVGIG, per germline (reference sequence). J lost 2 bases, V lost 3 bases, and 0 bases had no gene match. The variable domain in full, completed from reference TRBV30 and TRBJ2-6, reads SQTIHQWPATLVQPVGSPLSLECTVEGTSNPNLYWYRQAAGRGLQLLFYSVGIGQISSEVPQNLSASRPQDRQFILSSKKLLLSDSGFYLCAWRTGAGANVLTFGAGSRLTVL.

This clone was seen only once. The rearrangement uses TRBV9 and TRBJ2-5; TRBD2 matches at 8 bases. V lost 4 bases and J lost 2; bases outside the gene matches: 7. Germline V gives CDR1 SGDLS, CDR2 YYNGEE. The CDR3 has 15 residues. In nucleotides, the CDR3 is TGTGCCAGCAGCCTCACTAGCGGCCTTCAAGAGACCCAGTACTTC. The encoded protein is CASSLTSGLQETQYF.

V is TRBV6-5 and J is TRBJ2-1, with TRBD2 matching over 10 bases. Losses at the gene ends were 2 bases for V and 10 bases for J; bases not matched to a gene: 2. The germline V gene has CDR1 MNHEY and CDR2 SVGAGI. The CDR3 spans 13 residues. CDR3 loop: CASSYQREGEQFF. CDR3 nucleotides: TGTGCCAGCAGTTACCAGCGGGAGGGCGAGCAGTTCTTC.

This clone has a single count. The V gene is TRBV11-2, the J gene TRBJ2-3, with a possible D match to TRBD2 (6 bases). Trimming removed 4 bases at V and 6 bases at J, with 20 bases between. CDR3 size: 16 residues. Per the germline V gene, CDR1 is SGHAT and CDR2 is FQNNGV. Written as DNA, the CDR3 is TGTGCCAGCAGCTCCGCCGATAGCGGCTTTGCTGATACGCAGTATTTT. Protein product: CASSSADSGFADTQYF.

CDR3 region: CASSSPTGGPYEQYF. The CDR3 region has the DNA TGTGCCAGCAGCTCCCCGACAGGGGGTCCCTACGAGCAGTACTTC. The chain carries TRBV7-9 and TRBJ2-7; TRBD1 matches 9 bases. V lost 4 bases to trimming and J lost 2 bases; unmatched junction nucleotides: 6. Germline lookup yields CDR1 SEHNR and CDR2 FQNEAQ (reference sequence). The CDR3 consists of 15 residues.

The CDR3 loop is CASSLFNRPYGYTF. The CDR3 DNA reads TGTGCCAGCAGCTTATTTAACAGACCCTATGGCTACACCTTC. The chain couples TRBV7-9 to TRBJ1-2; D remains unclear. The CDR3 spans 14 residues. V lost 2 bases and J lost 4, with 11 bases in between. Germline values: CDR1 SEHNR, CDR2 FQNEAQ (reference sequence).

This chain uses TRBV27 with TRBJ1-1; TRBD1 matches 10 bases. With V trimmed by 1 base and J by 4 bases, 3 bases remained unmatched. The CDR3 covers 15 residues. CDR1 and CDR2 (germline): MNHEY, SMNVEV (reference sequence). The CDR3 here is CASSLWTGGSTEAFF. Written as DNA, the CDR3 is TGTGCCAGCAGTTTATGGACAGGGGGGAGCACTGAAGCTTTCTTT.

The V and J genes are TRBV27 and TRBJ2-5, with D possibly matching TRBD2 (5 bases). CDR3 length equals 16 residues. V lost 2 bases and J lost 3, with 16 bases in between. In germline, CDR1 is MNHEY, CDR2 SMNVEV (reference sequence). CDR3 region: CASSLGSWTQKETQYF. CDR3 nucleotides: TGTGCCAGCAGTTTAGGGTCTTGGACTCAAAAAGAGACCCAGTACTTC.

The J gene is TRBJ1-5, the V gene TRBV15; TRBD1 is a possible D gene (5 bases). The CDR3 loop spans 16 amino acids. V lost 0 bases, J lost 5 bases, and 14 bases lay in between. Germline CDR1 LNHNV, CDR2 YYDKDF (reference sequence). The CDR3 here is CATSRDRGGAHQPQHF. In DNA form, the CDR3 reads TGTGCCACCAGCAGAGATAGGGGAGGGGCCCATCAGCCCCAGCATTTT.

V and J are TRBV9 and TRBJ2-3; TRBD1 agrees at 11 bases. V gave up 0 bases and J gave up 4 bases; unmatched junction bases: 1. Germline CDR1 and CDR2: SGDLS and YYNGEE. The CDR3 is 15 amino acids. The CDR3 sequence: CASSVEGQGADTQYF. In nucleotides, the CDR3 is TGTGCCAGCAGCGTAGAGGGACAGGGGGCAGATACGCAGTATTTT.

CDR3 region: CASSLGNEQYF. CDR3 sequence (DNA): TGTGCCAGCAGCTTAGGAAACGAGCAGTACTTC. V is TRBV7-8 and J is TRBJ2-7; D remains ambiguous. Trimming took off 1 base at V and 5 bases at J, with 3 bases between the two ends. Germline V gives CDR1 SGHVS, CDR2 FQNEAQ. The CDR3 length is 11 residues.

This clone was seen just once. CDR3 nucleotides: TGTGCCAGCTCACCAGAACCGGGACAGTTAACCACAGATACGCAGTATTTT. Amino acid sequence: CASSPEPGQLTTDTQYF. The gene calls are TRBV18 and TRBJ2-3, with 7 bases matching TRBD1. In germline, CDR1 is KGHSH, CDR2 LQKENI. The CDR3 is 17 amino acids. V shed 2 bases, J shed 2 bases, and the junction held 10 bases outside the gene matches.

This chain joins TRBV7-9 and TRBJ1-1; D uncertain. In germline, CDR1 is SEHNR, CDR2 FQNEAQ (reference sequence). There are 13 residues in the CDR3. Trimming pared 3 bases from V and 0 bases from J, leaving 5 bases between. The CDR3 DNA follows: TGTGCCAGCAGCTTCGATTTGAACACTGAAGCTTTCTTT. Its translation is CASSFDLNTEAFF.

This clone has just a few counts. The chain employs TRBV21-1 and TRBJ1-4. TRBV21-1 has pseudogene status. This CDR3 is built from 13 residues. CDR3 in amino acids: CARREGNWEKLFF. Here the CDR3 DNA reads TGTGCCAGACGGGAAGGAAACTGGGAAAAACTGTTTTTT.

V gene TRBV9 combines with J gene TRBJ2-1, with D possibly being TRBD1 or TRBD2 (6 bases each). In germline, CDR1 is SGDLS, CDR2 YYNGEE. The germline V and J ends were trimmed by 6 bases and 10 bases, with 17 bases remaining between them. The CDR3 runs to 13 residues. Here the CDR3 reads CASMRWPGGEQFF. In DNA, the CDR3 is TGTGCCAGCATGAGGTGGCCCGGGGGCGAGCAGTTCTTC.

The V call is TRBV15, the J call TRBJ2-1, with TRBD2 matching 10 bases. After removal of 10 bases from V and 4 bases from J, the junction contained 4 bases not matched to a gene. The CDR3 runs to 13 residues. CDR1 LNHNV and CDR2 YYDKDF come from the germline V gene (reference sequence). CDR3: CAILLAGYNEQFF. CDR3 DNA: TGTGCCATCTTACTAGCGGGATACAATGAGCAGTTCTTC. Full variable domain (outside the CDR3, taken from reference TRBV15 and TRBJ2-1): DAMVIQNPRYQVTQFGKPVTLSCSQTLNHNVMYWYQQKSSQAPKLLFHYYDKDFNNEADTPDNFQSRRPNTSFCFLDIRSPGLGDTAMYLCAILLAGYNEQFFGPGTRLTVL.